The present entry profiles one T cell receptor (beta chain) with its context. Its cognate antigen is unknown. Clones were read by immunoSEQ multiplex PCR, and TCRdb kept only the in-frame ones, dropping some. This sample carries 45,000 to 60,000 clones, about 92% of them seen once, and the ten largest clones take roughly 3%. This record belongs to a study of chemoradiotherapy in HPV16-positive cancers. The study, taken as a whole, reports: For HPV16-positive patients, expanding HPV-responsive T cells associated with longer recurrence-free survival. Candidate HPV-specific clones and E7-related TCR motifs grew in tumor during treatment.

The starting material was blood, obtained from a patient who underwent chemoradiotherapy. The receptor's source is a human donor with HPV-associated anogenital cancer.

The CDR3 here is CACYSRDRGLDEQFF. As DNA, the CDR3 is TGTGCCTGTTATTCGCGGGACAGGGGGCTTGATGAGCAGTTCTTC. The chain uses TRBV30 and TRBJ2-1, with 12 bases that match TRBD1. The CDR3 is 15 residues long. The germline V gene encodes CDR1 GTSNPN and CDR2 SVGIG (reference sequence). V lost 6 bases and J lost 8; bases outside the gene matches: 11.